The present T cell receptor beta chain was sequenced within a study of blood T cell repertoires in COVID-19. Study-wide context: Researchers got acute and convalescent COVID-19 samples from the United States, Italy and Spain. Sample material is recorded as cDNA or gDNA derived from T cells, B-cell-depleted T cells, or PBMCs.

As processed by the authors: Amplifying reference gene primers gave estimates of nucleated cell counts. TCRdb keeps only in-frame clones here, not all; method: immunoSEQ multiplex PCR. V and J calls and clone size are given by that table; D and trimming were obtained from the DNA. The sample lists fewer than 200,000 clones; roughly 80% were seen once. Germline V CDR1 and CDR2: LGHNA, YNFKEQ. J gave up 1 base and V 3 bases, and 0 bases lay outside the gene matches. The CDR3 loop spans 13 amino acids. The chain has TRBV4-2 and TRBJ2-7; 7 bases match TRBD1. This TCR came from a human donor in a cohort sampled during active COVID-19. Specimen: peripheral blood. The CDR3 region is CASSQTGSYEQYF. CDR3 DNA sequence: TGTGCCAGCAGCCAGACAGGGTCCTACGAGCAGTACTTC.